The present T cell receptor (beta chain) was sequenced within a study of blood T cell repertoires in COVID-19. Germline assignment: CDR1 LGHDT and CDR2 YNNKEL (reference sequence). With 1 base removed from V and 1 base from J, the gap between germline ends came to 10 bases. This CDR3 is 15 amino acids long. Profiled with immunoSEQ multiplex PCR; TCRdb holds only in-frame clones, not every one. The table records a few hundred thousand clones, more than 75% of them present only once. Sequencing was performed on peripheral blood. This clonotype was obtained from a human donor in a cohort sampled during active COVID-19. The chain combines TRBV3-1 (or the pseudogene TRBV3-2) with TRBJ1-1; unclear D gene. The CDR3 sequence is CASSQGIGGNTEAFF. CDR3 DNA: TGTGCCAGCAGCCAAGGCATCGGAGGGAACACTGAAGCTTTCTTT.